This record looks at one T cell receptor beta chain sequence and its context. This clonotype has a single count. The specificity of this receptor is unknown. Base qualities are not at hand, and no much larger clone is one base apart. One read provides weak support. The source of the sample is a study of CD8 T cells in Susac syndrome (dated by TCRdb to between 2018 and 2021). With respect to the entire study: Repertoire sequencing was used to test whether CD8+ T cell activation and differentiation in Susac syndrome was antigen driven. Clonality of the CD8+ T cell repertoire was compared between eleven to twelve healthy donors, about 14 Susac syndrome patients and around 15 multiple sclerosis patients.

CDR1 and CDR2 are read off the germline V gene as SQVTM and ANQGSEA. Including cysteine and phenylalanine, the CDR3 has 15 amino acids. The sequence is cut down to CDR3 DNA, 45 bases in frame from base 1. Deletion took 2 bases off V and 8 bases off J, with a span of 21 bases between the germline ends. Peripheral blood CD8+ and CD4+ T cells from healthy donors, Susac syndrome patients and multiple sclerosis patients were profiled using high-throughput TCR beta sequencing. The healthy donors served as controls matched for age and sex. Bulk CD8+ and CD4+ T cells were purified magnetically by negative isolation, whereas CD8+ TEMRA cells were enriched by FACS. Blood was collected in EDTA tubes and processed within 24 hours, with PBMCs isolated through density gradient centrifugation. PBMCs destined for TCR sequencing were cryopreserved in liquid nitrogen and later thawed in a 37 °C water bath. The sorted or isolated CD4+, CD8+ and CD8+ TEMRA cells reached a purity of at least 90%.

Broader findings and caveats from the paper: The number of individuals in the TCR sequencing and HLA analysis was acknowledged as relatively small.

RNA was extracted using the RNeasy kit, and roughly 0.45 to 1 ug of the RNA was reverse transcribed with random hexamers. The immunoSEQ multiplex PCR assay, covering 54 Vbeta and 13 Jbeta segments, was used to amplify TCR beta CDR3 regions. Bias from PCR amplification was corrected by using a synthetic template baseline for primer optimization and for computational correction. On the study's bioinformatics: Reads were annotated to V, D and J genes per IMGT and analyzed with immunoSEQ Analyzer, keeping only productive sequences. To calculate clonality, Shannon entropy was normalized by log2 of the number of productive unique sequences and then subtracted from one. For each patient and control, public and private clones were evaluated among the 100 most prevalent clones. Clones were defined as Susac-specific when absent from the healthy and MS cohorts, from roughly 1,100 published viral clones and from other ImmuneACCESS disease sequences. TCRdb reprocessed the public reads (quality trimming at Q25 with fastp, clone calling with MiXCR) and kept in-frame beta chains. Rows are combined by CDR3 protein, so each entry shows the most common genes and DNA. None of the V and J calls come from the authors' own analysis; TCRdb made them. For this sample there are more than 40,000 distinct CDR3 sequences; roughly 93% appear just once. The top ten constitute roughly 0.58% of the sample.

Sequenced material: CD8+ T cells from PBMCs. This sequence uses TRBV29-1 and TRBJ1-2; TRBD1 is a possible D gene, resting on 5 matching bases. This clonotype was obtained from a human donor in good health. CDR3 loop: CSVELVQDERPGYTF. At the DNA level, the sequence is TGCAGCGTTGAACTCGTACAGGACGAGCGTCCGGGCTACACCTTC. The entire variable domain, with the stretches around the CDR3 drawn from the reference TRBV29-1 and TRBJ1-2 proteins, is SAVISQKPSRDICQRGTSLTIQCQVDSQVTMMFWYRQQPGQSLTLIATANQGSEATYESGFVIDKFPISRPNLTFSTLTVSNMSPEDSSIYLCSVELVQDERPGYTFGSGTRLTVV.